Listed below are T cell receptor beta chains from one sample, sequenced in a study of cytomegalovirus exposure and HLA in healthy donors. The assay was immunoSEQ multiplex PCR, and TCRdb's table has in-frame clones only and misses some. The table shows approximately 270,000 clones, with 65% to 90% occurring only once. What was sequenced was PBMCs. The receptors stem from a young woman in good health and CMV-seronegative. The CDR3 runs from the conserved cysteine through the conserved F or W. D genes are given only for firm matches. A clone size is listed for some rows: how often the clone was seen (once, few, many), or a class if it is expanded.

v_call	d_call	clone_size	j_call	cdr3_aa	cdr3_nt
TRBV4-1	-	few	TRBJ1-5	CASSQDWTAGGMINQPQHF	TGCGCCAGCAGCCAAGACTGGACGGCGGGTGGGATGATCAATCAGCCCCAGCATTTT
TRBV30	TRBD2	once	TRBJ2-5	CAWSGLSRDYSGETQYF	TGTGCCTGGAGTGGACTATCCCGGGACTACTCAGGAGAGACCCAGTACTTC
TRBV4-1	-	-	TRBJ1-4	CASSPTRGEKLFF	TGCGCCAGCAGCCCGACACGGGGTGAAAAACTGTTTTTT
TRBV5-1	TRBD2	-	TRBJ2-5	CASSSGLAGGQETQYF	TGCGCCAGCAGCTCAGGACTAGCGGGGGGCCAAGAGACCCAGTACTTC
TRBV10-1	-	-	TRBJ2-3	CASSDSSRTDTQYF	TGCGCCAGCAGTGATAGTAGTCGCACAGATACGCAGTATTTT
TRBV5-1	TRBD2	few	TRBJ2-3	CASSTGLAGVRISTDTQYF	TGCGCCAGCAGCACGGGACTAGCGGGGGTCCGAATCAGCACAGATACGCAGTATTTT
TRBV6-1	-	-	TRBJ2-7	CASSEWTDTYEQYF	TGTGCCAGCAGTGAGTGGACAGATACCTACGAGCAGTACTTC
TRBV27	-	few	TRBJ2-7	CASSTGRDTGEQYF	TGTGCCAGCAGTACGGGACGGGACACCGGGGAGCAGTACTTC
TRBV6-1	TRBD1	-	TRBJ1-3	CASSELGTAWGNTIYF	TGTGCCAGCAGTGAATTGGGGACAGCGTGGGGAAACACCATATATTTT
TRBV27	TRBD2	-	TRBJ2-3	CASSSAASGTSGGANTPYF	TGTGCCAGCAGTTCCGCCGCCTCCGGGACTAGCGGGGGGGCGAACACCCCGTATTTT
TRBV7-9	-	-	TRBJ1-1	CASSLGLGFEAFF	TGTGCCAGCAGCTTAGGATTGGGCTTTGAAGCTTTCTTT
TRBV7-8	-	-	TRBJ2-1	CASSFWANEQFF	TGTGCCAGCAGCTTTTGGGCCAATGAGCAGTTCTTC
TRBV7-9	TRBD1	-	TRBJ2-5	CASSPLEALTGGQETQYF	TGTGCCAGCAGCCCCCTAGAGGCCTTGACAGGGGGCCAGGAGACCCAGTACTTC
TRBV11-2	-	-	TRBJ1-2	CASSLPRLASRYTF	TGTGCCAGCAGTCTCCCGCGTCTAGCCAGCCGCTACACCTTC
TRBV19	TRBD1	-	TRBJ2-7	CASSADRGFSYEQYF	TGTGCCAGTAGTGCGGACAGGGGGTTCTCCTACGAGCAGTACTTC
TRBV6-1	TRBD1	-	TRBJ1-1	CASRRTGDGTEAFF	TGTGCCAGCAGAAGGACAGGGGACGGCACTGAAGCTTTCTTT
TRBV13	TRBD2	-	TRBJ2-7	CASSLVVAGAPVYHEQYF	TGTGCCAGCAGCTTAGTAGTAGCGGGAGCTCCGGTTTACCACGAGCAGTACTTC
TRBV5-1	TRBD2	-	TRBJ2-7	CASSLGLAGGQREQYF	TGCGCCAGCAGCTTGGGACTAGCGGGGGGTCAACGGGAGCAGTACTTC
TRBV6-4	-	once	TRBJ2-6	CASSGSSGANVLTF	TGTGCCAGCAGTGGGAGCTCTGGGGCCAACGTCCTGACTTTC
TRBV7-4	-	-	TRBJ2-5	CASSLDPSPRETQYF	TGTGCCAGCAGCTTAGATCCTAGCCCCAGGGAGACCCAGTACTTC
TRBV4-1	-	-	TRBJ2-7	CASSQPSAGTATYEQYF	TGCGCCAGCAGCCAACCCTCAGCCGGGACTGCGACCTACGAGCAGTACTTC
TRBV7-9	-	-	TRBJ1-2	CASSSPAQGYGYTF	TGTGCCAGCAGCTCCCCCGCCCAGGGCTATGGCTACACCTTC
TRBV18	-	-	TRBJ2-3	CASSPAGTSTDTQYF	TGTGCCAGCTCCCCAGCAGGGACTAGCACAGATACGCAGTATTTT
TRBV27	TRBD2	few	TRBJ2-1	CASSLYGEGYNEQFF	TGTGCCAGCAGTTTATACGGGGAGGGCTACAATGAGCAGTTCTTC
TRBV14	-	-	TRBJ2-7	CASSQTHGSSYEQYF	TGTGCCAGCAGCCAGACGCACGGGAGCTCCTACGAGCAGTACTTC
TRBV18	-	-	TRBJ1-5	CASSPQGESQPQHF	TGTGCCAGCTCACCACAGGGGGAGAGTCAGCCCCAGCATTTT